One sample yielded the 28 T cell receptor beta chains listed below, sequenced in a study of OX40 agonist ivuxolimab in advanced cancers. Libraries were prepared by immunoSEQ multiplex PCR; TCRdb keeps only in-frame clonotypes and omits some of them. The profile shows some 100,000 clones, about 88% of them singletons. Sequenced material: CD4+ or CD8+ T cells sorted from blood, taken in a trial of the OX40 agonist ivuxolimab. These receptors all stem from an adult with an advanced solid tumor such as melanoma, head and neck, liver or kidney cancer.

The chain links TRBV5-1 to TRBJ2-3; 13 bases match TRBD2. The germline gives CDR1 SGHRS, CDR2 YFSETQ. V lost 4 bases, J lost 2 bases, and 7 bases stayed unmatched. The CDR3 extends over 17 amino acids. CDR3 sequence: CASSQGTSGTTTDTQYF. The CDR3 nucleotides read TGCGCCAGCAGCCAAGGGACTAGCGGGACTACCACAGATACGCAGTATTTT.

In the case of this clone: The sample contains more than one DNA sequence encoding this CDR3. CDR3: CASSTGLGGNQPQHF. The CDR3 bases are TGTGCCAGTAGTACTGGATTGGGGGGCAATCAGCCCCAGCATTTT. The rearrangement links TRBV19 to TRBJ1-5, with D tentatively TRBD1 (5 bases). V was trimmed by 4 bases and J by 2 bases, leaving 12 bases between them. This CDR3 comprises 15 residues. Germline lookup yields CDR1 LNHDA and CDR2 SQIVND (reference sequence).

The chain employs TRBV30 and TRBJ1-1; D gene ambiguous. The CDR3 sequence is 13 residues long. V was pared by 0 bases and J by 10 bases, with 15 bases between. CDR1 and CDR2 from the germline V gene are GTSNPN and SVGIG (reference sequence). The CDR3 region is CAWSVRGQARAFF. The CDR3 nucleotides read TGTGCCTGGAGTGTACGGGGTCAAGCGCGAGCTTTCTTT.

The V call is TRBV7-2, the J call TRBJ1-3; 12 bases line up with TRBD1. The V segment lost 8 bases and the J segment 0 bases; nucleotides outside the gene matches: 8. The CDR3 totals 17 residues. Looked up from germline, CDR1 is SGHTA and CDR2 is FQGNSA. Here the CDR3 DNA reads TGTGCCAGCTTTAGTGGGACAGGGGGCCTCTCTGGAAACACCATATATTTT. This sequence encodes CASFSGTGGLSGNTIYF.

V usage is TRBV30 and J usage is TRBJ1-1; no reliable D call. CDR3 length: 11 residues. V lost 1 base and J 11 bases, leaving 11 bases between the germline ends. CDR1 and CDR2 from the germline V gene are GTSNPN and SVGIG (reference sequence). CDR3 residues: CAWSGRLGAFF. Here the CDR3 DNA reads TGTGCCTGGAGTGGCAGGCTCGGGGCTTTCTTT.

In DNA, the CDR3 is TGTGCCTGGAGTGACGACAGTAAAGAGACCCAGTACTTC. It is translated as CAWSDDSKETQYF. J is TRBJ2-5 and V is TRBV30; possible D gene TRBD1, 5 bases. CDR1 and CDR2 from the germline V gene are GTSNPN and SVGIG (reference sequence). This CDR3 has 13 amino acids. V lost 1 base and J lost 3, with 9 bases in between.

The V and J genes are TRBV6-4 and TRBJ2-6; no clear D gene. The CDR3 sequence is 15 residues long. The V end lost 0 bases, the J end lost 0 bases, and 3 bases lay between the germline ends. Germline V gives CDR1 MRHNA, CDR2 SNTAGT. The CDR3, as DNA: TGTGCCAGCAGTGACTCGAACTCTGGGGCCAACGTCCTGACTTTC. This encodes CASSDSNSGANVLTF.

The chain employs TRBV27 and TRBJ1-6; perhaps TRBD1 as D (6 bases). V dropped 4 bases and J dropped 7 bases, with 14 bases sitting between them. Germline V gene sequence: CDR1 MNHEY, CDR2 SMNVEV (reference sequence). This CDR3 is built from 15 residues. CDR3 amino acids: CASSSVDRLNSPLHF. CDR3 DNA sequence: TGTGCCAGCAGTTCCGTGGACAGACTAAATTCACCCCTCCACTTT.

V and J are TRBV6-5 and TRBJ1-1; 7 nucleotides line up with TRBD1. The CDR3 covers 14 residues. The ends lost 5 bases at V and 1 base at J; junction bases unmatched: 4. From germline, CDR1 is MNHEY and CDR2 SVGAGI. The chain's CDR3 is CASSKQGTNTEAFF. CDR3 nucleotide sequence: TGTGCCAGCAGTAAACAGGGGACGAACACTGAAGCTTTCTTT.

The chain joins TRBV10-3 to TRBJ1-2; no clear D gene. This CDR3 region has 11 residues. The ends were cut back, 2 bases at V and 4 bases at J, with 2 bases in the middle. The germline gives CDR1 ENHRY, CDR2 SYGVKD. For the CDR3, the DNA is TGTGCCATCAGTGAGAGCTATGGCTACACCTTC. This sequence encodes CAISESYGYTF.

About this clone itself: The junction departs from germline at one end; a sequencing error may be responsible. The rearrangement links TRBV30 to TRBJ2-5; 9 nucleotides line up with TRBD2. Germline values: CDR1 GTSNPN, CDR2 SVGIG (reference sequence). CDR3 length: 13 amino acids. CDR3 region: CAWSQQREASAHF. The CDR3 DNA is TGTGCCTGGAGTCAACAGCGGGAGGCCTCGGCGCACTTC.

The chain employs TRBV18 and TRBJ2-1, with 14 bases identical to TRBD2. The CDR3 sequence is 18 residues long. V lost 2 bases, J lost 4 bases, and 7 bases stayed unmatched. Germline CDR1 and CDR2: KGHSH and LQKENI. The CDR3, as DNA: TGTGCCAGCTCACCAGGGGGGACTAGCGGGGGAACATACAATGAGCAGTTCTTC. Its translation: CASSPGGTSGGTYNEQFF.

The chain employs TRBV7-2 and TRBJ2-1; 8 positions match TRBD2. CDR1 SGHTA and CDR2 FQGNSA come from the germline V gene. The CDR3 is 15 amino acids. V lost 5 bases, J lost 4 bases, and 7 bases stayed unmatched. The CDR3 DNA sequence: TGTGCCAGCAGCCGCGGGGGGATCCCATACAATGAGCAGTTCTTC. It specifies CASSRGGIPYNEQFF.

The J gene is TRBJ2-1, the V gene TRBV5-1; D possibly corresponds to TRBD1 (6 bases). Germline lookup yields CDR1 SGHRS and CDR2 YFSETQ. This CDR3 contains 15 residues. Trimming left V 2 bases short and J 0 bases short, with 9 bases between. This CDR3 is CASSLQGDSYNEQFF. In DNA form, the CDR3 reads TGCGCCAGCAGCTTACAGGGTGACTCCTACAATGAGCAGTTCTTC.

This clone was counted a single time. This chain uses TRBV5-1 with TRBJ1-1; no firm D call. The germline V gene has CDR1 SGHRS and CDR2 YFSETQ. V gave up 0 bases and J gave up 10 bases, with 16 bases separating them. The CDR3 covers 14 residues. CDR3 loop: CASSLDSGEGSAFF. The CDR3 DNA is TGCGCCAGCAGCTTGGATTCAGGAGAGGGTTCAGCTTTCTTT. The entire variable domain, with the rest obtained from reference TRBV5-1 and TRBJ1-1, is as follows: KAGVTQTPRYLIKTRGQQVTLSCSPISGHRSVSWYQQTPGQGLQFLFEYFSETQRNKGNFPGRFSGRQFSNSRSEMNVSTLELGDSALYLCASSLDSGEGSAFFGQGTRLTVV.

The CDR3 here is CASSLLAGSYEQYF. As DNA, the CDR3 is TGTGCCAGCAGCCTACTAGCGGGGTCCTACGAGCAGTACTTC. The chain has TRBV7-3 and TRBJ2-7; 10 nucleotides align to TRBD2. J gave up 1 base and V 5 bases, and 2 bases lay outside the gene matches. The CDR3 covers 14 residues. CDR1 and CDR2 from the germline V gene are SGHTA and FQGTGA.

CDR3 sequence reads: CATRGGVSGNTIYF. The CDR3 DNA follows: TGTGCCACCCGGGGGGGGGTATCTGGAAACACCATATATTTT. This sequence joins TRBV6-1 and TRBJ1-3; a possible D gene is TRBD1 (5 bases). Germline-derived CDR1 and CDR2 are MNHNS and SASEGT. Trimming cost V 10 bases and J 1 base, with 14 bases left between them. The CDR3 loop spans 14 amino acids.

This chain connects TRBV2 to TRBJ1-2; D not resolved. Germline V gene data show CDR1 as SNHLY and CDR2 as FYNNEI. There are 13 residues in the CDR3. V lost 3 bases and J 8 bases, leaving 13 bases between the germline ends. CDR3 residues: CASSEDGPGGYTF. The DNA of the CDR3 is TGTGCCAGCAGTGAGGATGGGCCGGGAGGCTACACCTTC.

The chain combines TRBV5-1 with TRBJ1-2; D gene uncertain. V dropped 0 bases and J dropped 5 bases, with 17 bases sitting between them. The CDR3 runs 16 residues. Germline values: CDR1 SGHRS, CDR2 YFSETQ. The CDR3 loop is CASSLGLSSPGYGYTF. The CDR3 DNA sequence: TGCGCCAGCAGCTTGGGGCTTTCTTCTCCGGGGTATGGCTACACCTTC.

V is TRBV7-3 and J is TRBJ2-2; no firm D call. V lost 3 bases, J lost 3 bases, and 2 bases lay in between. The CDR3 runs to 12 residues. The germline V gene has CDR1 SGHTA and CDR2 FQGTGA. CDR3 protein: CASSFDTGELFF. DNA for the CDR3: TGTGCCAGCAGCTTTGACACCGGGGAGCTGTTTTTT. Combining the CDR3 with reference TRBV7-3 and TRBJ2-2 gives the whole variable domain GAGVSQTPSNKVTEKGKYVELRCDPISGHTALYWYRQSLGQGPEFLIYFQGTGAADDSGLPNDRFFAVRPEGSVSTLKIQRTERGDSAVYLCASSFDTGELFFGEGSRLTVL.

The CDR3 coding sequence is TGTGCCACCCTCTCCTCCCACAGAGGTTTTCATGGCTACACCTTC. It codes for CATLSSHRGFHGYTF. The rearrangement joins TRBV28 to TRBJ1-2; D gene uncertain. Trimming pared 10 bases from V and 6 bases from J, leaving 24 bases between. CDR1 is MDHEN, CDR2 SYDVKM, per germline. The length of the CDR3 is 15 residues.

The J gene is TRBJ2-6, the V gene TRBV4-1; unclear D gene. The V gene's germline CDR1 is MGHRA and CDR2 YSYEKL. The CDR3 sequence is 15 residues long. V lost 0 bases and J lost 2, with 5 bases in between. This chain's CDR3 is CASSQELPGANVLTF. In DNA form, the CDR3 reads TGCGCCAGCAGCCAAGAGCTTCCTGGGGCCAACGTCCTGACTTTC.

The gene calls are TRBV7-7 and TRBJ1-1, with a possible D match to TRBD1 (5 bases). Trimming removed 8 bases at V and 0 bases at J, with 10 bases between. Per germline, CDR1 SSHAT and CDR2 FNYEAQ (reference sequence). The CDR3 covers 13 residues. CDR3 region: CASSRQMNTEAFF. The CDR3 DNA is TGTGCCAGCTCCAGACAGATGAACACTGAAGCTTTCTTT.

This clone was seen at least ten times. J is TRBJ1-2 and V is TRBV30, with D perhaps matching TRBD1 (6 bases). Germline CDR1 is GTSNPN and CDR2 is SVGIG (reference sequence). V was clipped by 2 bases and J by 6 bases, with 10 bases between them. The CDR3 loop spans 12 amino acids. CDR3 coding DNA: TGTGCCTGGAGTCCGTACAGGGATGGCTACACCTTC. Translated, it gives CAWSPYRDGYTF.

V usage is TRBV30 and J usage is TRBJ1-6; no clear D gene. The CDR3 spans 12 residues. Trimming took 0 bases from V and 14 from J, leaving 11 bases between them. Germline CDR1 reads GTSNPN; CDR2 reads SVGIG (reference sequence). CDR3 in amino acids: CAWSVDFFTLHF. The CDR3 DNA sequence: TGTGCCTGGAGTGTAGACTTCTTTACCCTCCACTTT.

This chain connects TRBV11-2 to TRBJ2-3, with D possibly being TRBD1 or TRBD2 (5 bases each). Looked up from germline, CDR1 is SGHAT and CDR2 is FQNNGV. The CDR3 spans 16 residues. The V and J ends lost 3 bases and 8 bases respectively, with 21 bases between them. The CDR3 region has the DNA TGTGCCAGCAGCTTCGGACAAGGGCAAACGGCGGGTACGCAGTATTTT. It codes for CASSFGQGQTAGTQYF. Combining the CDR3 with reference TRBV11-2 and TRBJ2-3 gives the whole variable domain EAGVAQSPRYKIIEKRQSVAFWCNPISGHATLYWYQQILGQGPKLLIQFQNNGVVDDSQLPKDRFSAERLKGVDSTLKIQPAKLEDSAVYLCASSFGQGQTAGTQYFGPGTRLTVL.

The CDR3 sequence: CASSERIAGTYEQYF. The DNA of the CDR3 is TGCGCCAGCAGTGAAAGGATAGCGGGGACCTACGAGCAGTACTTC. V and J are TRBV10-2 and TRBJ2-7; 8 bases are shared with TRBD2. V lost 3 bases and J lost 2; bases outside the gene matches: 6. The CDR3 consists of 15 residues. Per the germline V gene, CDR1 is WSHSY and CDR2 is SAAADI.

The chain combines TRBV7-9 with TRBJ2-3; 8 bases align to TRBD2. The germline V gene encodes CDR1 SEHNR and CDR2 FQNEAQ (reference sequence). V trimming: 3 bases; J trimming: 6 bases; junction bases outside the gene matches: 8. The CDR3 loop spans 15 amino acids. The CDR3 DNA follows: TGTGCCAGCAGCTTTTCAGGACTAGCATCCGATACGCAGTATTTT. It is translated as CASSFSGLASDTQYF.